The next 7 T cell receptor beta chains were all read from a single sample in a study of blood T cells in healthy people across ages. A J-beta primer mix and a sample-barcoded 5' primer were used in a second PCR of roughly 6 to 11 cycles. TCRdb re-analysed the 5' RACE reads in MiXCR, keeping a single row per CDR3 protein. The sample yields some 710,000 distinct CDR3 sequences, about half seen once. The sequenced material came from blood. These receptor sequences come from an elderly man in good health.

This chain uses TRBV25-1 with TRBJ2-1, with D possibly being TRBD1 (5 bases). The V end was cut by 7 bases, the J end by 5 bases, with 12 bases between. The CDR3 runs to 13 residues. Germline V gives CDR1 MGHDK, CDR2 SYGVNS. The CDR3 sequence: CASIGEVDNEQFF. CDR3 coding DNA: TGTGCCAGCATAGGGGAAGTAGACAATGAGCAGTTCTTC.

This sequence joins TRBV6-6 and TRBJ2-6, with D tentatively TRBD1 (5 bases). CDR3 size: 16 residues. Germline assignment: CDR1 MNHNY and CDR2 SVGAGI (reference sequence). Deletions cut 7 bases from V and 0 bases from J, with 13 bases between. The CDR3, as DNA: TGTGCCAGCACCCCCAGGGTGGTCTCTGGGGCCAACGTCCTGACTTTC. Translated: CASTPRVVSGANVLTF.

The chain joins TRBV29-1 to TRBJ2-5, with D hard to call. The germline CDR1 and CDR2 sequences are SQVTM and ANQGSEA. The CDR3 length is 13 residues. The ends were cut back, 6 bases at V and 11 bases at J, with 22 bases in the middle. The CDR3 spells CSVVNRRHNEQYF. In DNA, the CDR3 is TGCAGCGTAGTCAACCGTCGGCACAATGAGCAGTACTTC.

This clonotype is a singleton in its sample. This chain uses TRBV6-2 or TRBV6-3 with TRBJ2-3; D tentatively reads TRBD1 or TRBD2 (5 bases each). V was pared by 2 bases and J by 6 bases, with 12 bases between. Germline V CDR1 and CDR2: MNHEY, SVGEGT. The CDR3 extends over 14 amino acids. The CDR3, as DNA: TGTGCCAGCAGTTACGGCCTAGAGGGGGATACGCAGTATTTT. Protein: CASSYGLEGDTQYF.

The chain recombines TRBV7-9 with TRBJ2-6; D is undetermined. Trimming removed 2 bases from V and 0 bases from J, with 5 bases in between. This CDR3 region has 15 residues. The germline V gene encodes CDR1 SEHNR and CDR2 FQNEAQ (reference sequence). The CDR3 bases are TGTGCCAGCAGCTTAAAGGACTCTGGGGCCAACGTCCTGACTTTC. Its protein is CASSLKDSGANVLTF.

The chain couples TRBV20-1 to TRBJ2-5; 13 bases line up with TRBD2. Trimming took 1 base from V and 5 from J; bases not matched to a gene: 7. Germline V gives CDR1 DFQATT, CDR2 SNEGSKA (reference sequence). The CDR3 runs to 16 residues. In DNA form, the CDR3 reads TGCAGTGCTAGAGGACAACTAGCGGGAGGGCCCGAGACCCAGTACTTC. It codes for CSARGQLAGGPETQYF.

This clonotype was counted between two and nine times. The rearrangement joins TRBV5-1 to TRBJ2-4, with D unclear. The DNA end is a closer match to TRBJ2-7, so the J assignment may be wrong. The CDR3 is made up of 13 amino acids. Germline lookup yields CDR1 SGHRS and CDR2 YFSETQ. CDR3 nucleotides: TGCGCCAGCAGCTTGGCTGACTTCTACGAGCAGTACTTC. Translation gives CASSLADFYEQYF.